The 21 T cell receptor beta chains below were found in one sample sequenced in a study of post-analysis software for immune sequencing data. Their recognized antigens are unknown. General study results and limits: TRBV5-6, TRBV5-1 and TRBV20-1 belonged to a set of roughly 5 TRBV segments that were more frequent in patients than controls.

Sequencing libraries made from TCR beta cDNA carried unique molecular identifiers. TCRdb analysed the PCR reads with MiXCR anew, one entry per CDR3 protein. Here the sample spans just over 250,000 distinct CDR3 sequences, 35% to 45% being singletons. Sequences were obtained from blood. These receptors were obtained from a girl aged 10 to 17 with multiple sclerosis.

This clonotype turned up a few times. Here the CDR3 reads CASSIRDTSRDEQYF. DNA of the CDR3: TGTGCCAGCAGCATAAGGGACACCTCGAGGGATGAGCAGTACTTC. V and J are TRBV7-8 and TRBJ2-7, with D perhaps TRBD1 (6 bases). V lost 5 bases and J lost 7, with 21 bases in between. In germline, CDR1 is SGHVS, CDR2 FQNEAQ. CDR3 length: 15 amino acids. The full variable domain, with the rest looked up from reference TRBV7-8 and TRBJ2-7, is GAGVSQSPRYKVAKRGQDVALRCDPISGHVSLFWYQQALGQGPEFLTYFQNEAQLDKSGLPSDRFFAERPEGSVSTLKIQRTQQEDSAVYLCASSIRDTSRDEQYFGPGTRLTVT.

Many counts were recorded for this clonotype. The chain's CDR3 is CASSQGPSGGSLEDTQYF. The CDR3 DNA sequence: TGCGCCAGCAGCCAAGGCCCTAGCGGGGGGTCCCTGGAAGATACGCAGTATTTT. The V call is TRBV4-1, the J call TRBJ2-3, with TRBD2 matching 11 bases. The CDR3 contains 18 residues. Germline loops: CDR1 MGHRA, CDR2 YSYEKL. Trimming took 1 base from V and 5 from J; bases not matched to a gene: 11.

A remark on this clonotype: Germline and junction disagree at one end, which may indicate a read error. The chain's CDR3 is CTSSLEGGNEQYF. The CDR3 nucleotides read TGCACCAGCAGCTTGGAGGGTGGCAATGAGCAGTACTTC. V usage is TRBV5-1 and J usage is TRBJ2-5; maybe TRBD2 (6 bases). CDR1 SGHRS and CDR2 YFSETQ come from the germline V gene. The CDR3 consists of 13 residues.

This clonotype was observed at least ten times. The chain uses TRBV7-2 and TRBJ2-1, with a possible D match to TRBD2 (6 bases). CDR3 length: 15 residues. Trimming took off 1 base at V and 5 bases at J, with 12 bases between the two ends. CDR1 and CDR2 (germline): SGHTA, FQGNSA. DNA of the CDR3: TGTGCCAGCAGCTTAGGCGCGGGGTTCCACAATGAGCAGTTCTTC. It yields the protein CASSLGAGFHNEQFF.

This clonotype came up once. The J gene is TRBJ2-2, the V gene TRBV29-1, with D unclear. The V gene lost 5 bases and the J gene lost 1 base, with 5 bases spanning the gap. The CDR3 contains 12 residues. CDR1 and CDR2 (germline): SQVTM, ANQGSEA. Here the CDR3 DNA reads TGCAGCGTTTATTTGAACACCGGGGAGCTGTTTTTT. Translation gives CSVYLNTGELFF.

This clonotype was seen ten or more times. CDR3 bases: TGCAGCGTTGAGTCGGGGATTGACCGCTACACCTTC. As protein: CSVESGIDRYTF. V and J are TRBV29-1 and TRBJ1-2, with D unclear. The CDR3 is made up of 12 amino acids. Germline V gene sequence: CDR1 SQVTM, CDR2 ANQGSEA. The germline V and J ends were trimmed by 3 bases and 9 bases, with 14 bases remaining between them.

This clonotype has at least ten counts. CDR3 sequence (DNA): TGTGCCAGCAGCCCAGAGGGTTGGCTAGCGGGGGACAATGAGCAGTTCTTC. Its protein product is CASSPEGWLAGDNEQFF. V usage is TRBV11-1 and J usage is TRBJ2-1, with TRBD2 matching 10 bases. V shed 5 bases and J 5 bases; nucleotides not matched to a gene: 12. CDR1 and CDR2 (germline): SGHAT, FQDESV (reference sequence). The CDR3 is 17 residues long.

Comment on this clonotype: A much larger clonotype is one base distant, so this may be a read error. V gene TRBV20-1 combines with J gene TRBJ2-1; 9 nucleotides align to TRBD2. This CDR3 contains 15 residues. V lost 7 bases to trimming and J lost 15 bases; unmatched junction nucleotides: 22. In germline, CDR1 is DFQATT, CDR2 SNEGSKA (reference sequence). CDR3 sequence reads: CSVSDASGGRGGRFF. CDR3 coding DNA: TGCAGTGTAAGCGACGCAAGCGGGGGGCGAGGAGGCCGGTTCTTC.

J is TRBJ2-2 and V is TRBV5-1, with D unresolved. Trimming took 4 bases from V and 5 from J, leaving 12 bases between them. Germline V gives CDR1 SGHRS, CDR2 YFSETQ. CDR3 size: 14 residues. The DNA of the CDR3 is TGCGCCAGCAGCGCTACACCCGCAACCGGGGAGCTGTTTTTT. This sequence encodes CASSATPATGELFF.

CDR3 region: CASSLDTLNTEAFF. The CDR3 region has the DNA TGCGCCAGCAGCTTGGACACACTGAACACTGAAGCTTTCTTT. The chain carries TRBV5-1 and TRBJ1-1; D gene unclear. Trimming cost V 0 bases and J 0 bases, with 6 bases left between them. The V gene's germline CDR1 is SGHRS and CDR2 YFSETQ. The CDR3 length is 14 residues.

This clonotype was counted ten times or more. The junction and the germline gene differ at one end; a read error may be behind it. The gene calls are TRBV15 and TRBJ2-3, with D unresolved. The CDR3 totals 13 residues. The germline V gene encodes CDR1 LNHNV and CDR2 YYDKDF (reference sequence). CDR3 residues: CATSRDAKDAQYF. DNA for the CDR3: TGTGCCACCAGCAGAGATGCAAAAGATGCGCAGTATTTT.

The rearrangement joins TRBV20-1 to TRBJ2-1, with 8 bases that match TRBD1. Judging by the DNA end, TRBJ2-7 fits better; the J call may be wrong. The CDR3 runs 16 residues. Per germline, CDR1 DFQATT and CDR2 SNEGSKA (reference sequence). The CDR3 region is CSATTGQGGSYNEQYF. CDR3 nucleotide sequence: TGCAGTGCCACGACCGGACAGGGAGGATCCTACAATGAGCAGTACTTC.

The rearrangement links TRBV6-6 to TRBJ2-7; 8 bases are shared with TRBD1. V shed 4 bases, J shed 5 bases, and the junction held 10 bases outside the gene matches. Per germline, CDR1 MNHNY and CDR2 SVGAGI (reference sequence). The CDR3 spans 15 residues. CDR3 sequence: CASSLQQGEYNEQYF. DNA for the CDR3: TGTGCCAGCAGTTTACAACAGGGGGAATATAACGAGCAGTACTTC.

A remark on this clonotype: One end of the junction fails to match germline, which may point to a read error. J is TRBJ2-2 and V is TRBV7-9; D is possibly TRBD2 (5 bases). This CDR3 comprises 18 residues. Looked up from germline, CDR1 is SEHNR and CDR2 is FQNEAQ (reference sequence). The CDR3 DNA sequence: TGTGCCAGCAGCTTCGGCGACGAGGGCTCTTACAACACCGGGGAGCGGTTTTTT. It encodes CASSFGDEGSYNTGERFF.

Only a few counts were recorded for this clonotype. The V call is TRBV18, the J call TRBJ2-1; 8 nucleotides match TRBD1. This CDR3 is built from 14 residues. Germline V CDR1 and CDR2: KGHSH, LQKENI. V lost 3 bases to trimming and J lost 9 bases; unmatched junction nucleotides: 7. CDR3 nucleotide sequence: TGTGCCAGCTCACCGGGGGACAGGTATGCTGAGCAGTTCTTC. It yields the protein CASSPGDRYAEQFF.

The CDR3 loop reads CASSPGTNQPQHF. CDR3 DNA sequence: TGCGCCAGCAGTCCGGGGACCAATCAGCCCCAGCATTTT. The chain has TRBV5-1 and TRBJ1-5; D may be TRBD1 (5 bases). Germline CDR1 is SGHRS and CDR2 is YFSETQ. The CDR3 is made up of 13 amino acids. V gave up 5 bases and J gave up 3 bases, with 9 bases separating them.

This clonotype was observed a few times. The rearrangement uses TRBV6-6 and TRBJ2-7; TRBD1 matches at 9 bases. The ends lost 6 bases at V and 2 bases at J; junction bases unmatched: 5. Looked up from germline, CDR1 is MNHNY and CDR2 is SVGAGI (reference sequence). This CDR3 comprises 14 residues. CDR3 in amino acids: CASRGQGPAYEQYF. The CDR3 coding sequence is TGTGCCAGCAGAGGACAGGGGCCCGCCTACGAGCAGTACTTC.

The chain uses TRBV20-1 and TRBJ1-4; a weak D match, TRBD1 (5 bases). The CDR3 covers 15 residues. Germline V gene sequence: CDR1 DFQATT, CDR2 SNEGSKA (reference sequence). V lost 0 bases to trimming and J lost 8 bases, with 16 bases between them. In DNA, the CDR3 is TGCAGTGCTAGAGAAGAGGGGTCGGATCCCGAAAAACTGTTTTTT. Translation gives CSAREEGSDPEKLFF.

This clonotype was seen at least ten times. J is TRBJ1-6 and V is TRBV7-9, with D unresolved. The CDR3 totals 16 residues. CDR1 and CDR2 (germline): SEHNR, FQNEAQ (reference sequence). The germline V and J ends were trimmed by 5 bases and 0 bases, with 11 bases remaining between them. The CDR3 DNA sequence: TGTGCCAGCAGCGCCCCCGGGAGCTCCTATAATTCACCCCTCCACTTT. Translated: CASSAPGSSYNSPLHF.

The chain uses TRBV20-1 and TRBJ2-1, with D possibly matching TRBD2 (7 bases). V was cut by 6 bases and J by 6 bases, with 18 bases left in between. The length of the CDR3 is 14 residues. The germline V gene has CDR1 DFQATT and CDR2 SNEGSKA (reference sequence). In DNA, the CDR3 is TGCAGTGCCCCAAGACGGGGGGCAAGCAATGAGCAGTTCTTC. Encoded protein: CSAPRRGASNEQFF.

The rearrangement links TRBV7-9 to TRBJ1-2, with D unclear. The CDR3 covers 12 residues. Germline CDR1 SEHNR, CDR2 FQNEAQ (reference sequence). With 3 bases removed from V and 6 bases from J, the gap between germline ends came to 8 bases. CDR3 DNA: TGTGCCAGCAGCTTGGAACTTCATGGCTACACCTTC. Protein product: CASSLELHGYTF. Based on the CDR3 plus reference TRBV7-9 and TRBJ1-2, the full variable domain is DTGVSQNPRHKITKRGQNVTFRCDPISEHNRLYWYRQTLGQGPEFLTYFQNEAQLEKSRLLSDRFSAERPKGSFSTLEIQRTEQGDSAMYLCASSLELHGYTFGSGTRLTVV.